A single sample gave rise to the 5 T cell receptor beta chains below, sequenced in a study of CD8+ T cells in alopecia areata. Sequencing used cDNA as its template, made by extracting RNA and reverse transcribing it. Sequenced by immunoSEQ multiplex PCR; TCRdb stores in-frame clones only, minus some. Among under 250,000 clones listed, approximately 57% were seen once. Indicated treatment: oral pan-JAK inhibitor, 5-10 mg twice daily. The sequencing here drew on CD4+ T cells sorted from blood, taken at week 4, from a patient treated with tofacitinib. The receptors derive from a human donor with alopecia areata.

The V gene is TRBV29-1, the J gene TRBJ1-2; TRBD1 matches at 8 bases. This CDR3 spans 14 amino acids. The germline V gene encodes CDR1 SQVTM and CDR2 ANQGSEA. The V segment lost 4 bases and the J segment 4 bases; nucleotides outside the gene matches: 8. The CDR3 coding sequence is TGCAGCGTTGCCTGGACAGGGTATAGCTATGGCTACACCTTC. Its translation: CSVAWTGYSYGYTF.

Concerning this clone: Only one base separates this from a far larger clonotype, so it likely reflects a read error. In the same sample, other DNA sequences code for this CDR3. DNA of the CDR3: TGTGCCAGCAGTTTCACAGATACGCAGTATTTT. Residues: CASSFTDTQYF. The rearrangement links TRBV11-2 to TRBJ2-3; D is unresolved. With 6 bases removed from V and 2 bases from J, the gap between germline ends came to 3 bases. This CDR3 contains 11 residues. The germline V gene has CDR1 SGHAT and CDR2 FQNNGV.

The chain employs TRBV5-1 and TRBJ2-1; 7 positions agree with TRBD1. The CDR3 runs 16 residues. With 4 bases clipped from V and 5 bases from J, the junction kept 12 bases outside the gene matches. Looked up from germline, CDR1 is SGHRS and CDR2 is YFSETQ. The CDR3 reads CASSPTGQSEHNEQFF. The CDR3 region has the DNA TGCGCCAGCAGCCCAACGGGACAGTCCGAACACAATGAGCAGTTCTTC.

The chain employs TRBV7-2 and TRBJ1-2; TRBD1 agrees at 10 bases. Germline V CDR1 and CDR2: SGHTA, FQGNSA. This CDR3 is built from 16 residues. V dropped 1 base and J dropped 7; count of bases not matched to a gene: 9. The CDR3 protein is CASSLEPDRGRSGYTF. CDR3 DNA: TGTGCCAGCAGCTTAGAACCAGACAGGGGGCGGAGTGGCTACACCTTC.

This clone was recorded a few times. The chain joins TRBV5-1 to TRBJ2-4; 9 nucleotides match TRBD1. CDR3 length: 15 residues. CDR1 SGHRS and CDR2 YFSETQ come from the germline V gene. J lost 0 bases, V lost 2 bases, and 0 bases had no gene match. The CDR3, as DNA: TGCGCCAGCAGCTTACAGGGGGCAGCCAAAAACATTCAGTACTTC. Its translation is CASSLQGAAKNIQYF.